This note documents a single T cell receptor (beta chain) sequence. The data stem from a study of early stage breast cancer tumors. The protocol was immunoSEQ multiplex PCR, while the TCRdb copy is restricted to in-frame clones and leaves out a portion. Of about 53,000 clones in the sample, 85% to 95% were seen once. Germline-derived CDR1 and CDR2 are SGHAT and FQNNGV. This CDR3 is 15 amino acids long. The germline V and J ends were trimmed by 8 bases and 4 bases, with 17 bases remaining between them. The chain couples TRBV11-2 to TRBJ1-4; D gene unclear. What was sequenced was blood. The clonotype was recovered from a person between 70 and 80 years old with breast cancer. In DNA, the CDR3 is TGTGCCAGCGTTTTGACTGGACTTGTTAATGAAAAACTGTTTTTT. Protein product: CASVLTGLVNEKLFF.